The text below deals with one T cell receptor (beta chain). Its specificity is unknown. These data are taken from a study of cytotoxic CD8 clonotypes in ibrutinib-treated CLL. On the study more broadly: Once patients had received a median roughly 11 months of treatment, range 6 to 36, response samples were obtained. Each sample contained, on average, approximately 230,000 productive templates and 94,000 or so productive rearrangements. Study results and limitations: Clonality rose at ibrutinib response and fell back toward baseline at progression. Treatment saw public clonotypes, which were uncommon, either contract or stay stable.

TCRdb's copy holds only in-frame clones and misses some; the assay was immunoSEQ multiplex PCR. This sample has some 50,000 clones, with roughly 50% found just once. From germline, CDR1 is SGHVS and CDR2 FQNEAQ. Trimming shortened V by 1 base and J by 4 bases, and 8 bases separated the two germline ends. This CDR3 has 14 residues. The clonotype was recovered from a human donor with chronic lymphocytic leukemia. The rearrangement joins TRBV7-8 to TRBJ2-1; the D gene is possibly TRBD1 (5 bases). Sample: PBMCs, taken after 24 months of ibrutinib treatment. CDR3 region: CASSLGRAYNEQFF. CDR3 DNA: TGTGCCAGCAGCTTAGGCAGGGCATACAATGAGCAGTTCTTC.